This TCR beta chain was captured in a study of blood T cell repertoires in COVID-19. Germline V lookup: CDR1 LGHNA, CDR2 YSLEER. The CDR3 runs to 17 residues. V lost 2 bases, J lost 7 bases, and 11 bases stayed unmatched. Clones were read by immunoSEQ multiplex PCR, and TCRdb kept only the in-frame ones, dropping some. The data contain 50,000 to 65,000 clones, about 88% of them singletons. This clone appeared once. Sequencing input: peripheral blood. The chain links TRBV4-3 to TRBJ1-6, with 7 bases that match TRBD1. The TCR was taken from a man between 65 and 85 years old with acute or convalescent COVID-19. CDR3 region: CASSQTRRQGQNSPLHF. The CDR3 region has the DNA TGCGCCAGCAGCCAAACAAGGAGACAGGGCCAAAATTCACCCCTCCACTTT.